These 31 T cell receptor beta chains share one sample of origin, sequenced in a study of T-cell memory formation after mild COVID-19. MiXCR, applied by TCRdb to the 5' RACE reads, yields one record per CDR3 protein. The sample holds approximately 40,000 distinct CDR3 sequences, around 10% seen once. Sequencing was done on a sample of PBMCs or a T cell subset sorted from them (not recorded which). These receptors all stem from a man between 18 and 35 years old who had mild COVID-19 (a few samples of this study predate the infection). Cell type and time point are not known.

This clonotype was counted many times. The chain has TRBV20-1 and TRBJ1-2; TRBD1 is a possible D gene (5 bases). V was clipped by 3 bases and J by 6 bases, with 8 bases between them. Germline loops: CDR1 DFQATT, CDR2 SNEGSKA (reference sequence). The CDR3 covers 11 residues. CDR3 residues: CSASKGDGYTF. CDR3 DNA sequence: TGCAGTGCTAGTAAAGGGGATGGCTACACCTTC.

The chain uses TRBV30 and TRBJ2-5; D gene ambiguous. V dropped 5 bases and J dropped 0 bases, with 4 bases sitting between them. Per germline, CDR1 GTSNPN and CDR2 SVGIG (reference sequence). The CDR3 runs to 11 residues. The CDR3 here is CAWGYQETQYF. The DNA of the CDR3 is TGTGCCTGGGGGTACCAAGAGACCCAGTACTTC.

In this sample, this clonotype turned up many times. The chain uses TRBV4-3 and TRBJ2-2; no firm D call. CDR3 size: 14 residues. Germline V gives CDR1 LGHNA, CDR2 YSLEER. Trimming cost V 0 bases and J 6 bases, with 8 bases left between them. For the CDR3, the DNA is TGCGCCAGCAGCCAAGATCTAACCGCCGGGGAGCTGTTTTTT. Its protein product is CASSQDLTAGELFF.

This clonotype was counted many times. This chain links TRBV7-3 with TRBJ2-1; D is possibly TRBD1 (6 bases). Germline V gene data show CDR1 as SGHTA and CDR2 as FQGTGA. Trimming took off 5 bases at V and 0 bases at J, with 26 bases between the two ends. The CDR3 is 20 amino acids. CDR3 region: CASSTRRLLPRGNSYNEQFF. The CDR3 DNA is TGTGCCAGCAGCACCAGACGGTTACTACCCAGGGGAAACTCCTACAATGAGCAGTTCTTC. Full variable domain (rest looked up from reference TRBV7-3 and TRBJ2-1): GAGVSQTPSNKVTEKGKYVELRCDPISGHTALYWYRQSLGQGPEFLIYFQGTGAADDSGLPNDRFFAVRPEGSVSTLKIQRTERGDSAVYLCASSTRRLLPRGNSYNEQFFGPGTRLTVL.

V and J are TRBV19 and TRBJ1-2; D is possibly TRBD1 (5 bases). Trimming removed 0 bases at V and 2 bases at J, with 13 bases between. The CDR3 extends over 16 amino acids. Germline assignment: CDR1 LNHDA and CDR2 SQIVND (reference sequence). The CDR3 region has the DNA TGTGCCAGTAGTATAGATGGGGCAGCACAAAACTATGGCTACACCTTC. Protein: CASSIDGAAQNYGYTF.

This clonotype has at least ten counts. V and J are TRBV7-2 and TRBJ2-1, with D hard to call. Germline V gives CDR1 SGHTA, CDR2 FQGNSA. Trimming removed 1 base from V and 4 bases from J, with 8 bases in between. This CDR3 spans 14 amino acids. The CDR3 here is CASSLEGSYNEQFF. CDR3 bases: TGTGCCAGCAGCTTAGAGGGCTCGTACAATGAGCAGTTCTTC.

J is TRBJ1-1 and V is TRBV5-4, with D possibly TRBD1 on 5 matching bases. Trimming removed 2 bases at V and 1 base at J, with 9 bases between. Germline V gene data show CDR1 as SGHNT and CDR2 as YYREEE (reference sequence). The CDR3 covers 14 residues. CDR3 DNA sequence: TGTGCCAGCAGCTTTGCAGGGCAGAACACTGAAGCTTTCTTT. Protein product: CASSFAGQNTEAFF.

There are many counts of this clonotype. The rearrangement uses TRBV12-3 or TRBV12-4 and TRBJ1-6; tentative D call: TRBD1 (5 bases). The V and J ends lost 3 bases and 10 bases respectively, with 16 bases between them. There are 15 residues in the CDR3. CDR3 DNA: TGTGCCAGCAGTTTTAGGGGTTTGCTCGGATCACCCCTCCACTTT. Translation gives CASSFRGLLGSPLHF.

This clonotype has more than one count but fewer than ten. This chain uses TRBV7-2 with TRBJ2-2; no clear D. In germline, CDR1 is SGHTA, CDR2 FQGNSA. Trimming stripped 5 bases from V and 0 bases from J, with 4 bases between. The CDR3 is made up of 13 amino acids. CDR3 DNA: TGTGCCAGCAGCACTGCGAACACCGGGGAGCTGTTTTTT. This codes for CASSTANTGELFF.

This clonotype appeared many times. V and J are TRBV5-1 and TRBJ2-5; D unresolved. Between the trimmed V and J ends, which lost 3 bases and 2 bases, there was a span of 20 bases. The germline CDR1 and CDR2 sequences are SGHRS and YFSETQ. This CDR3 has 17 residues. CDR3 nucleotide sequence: TGCGCCAGCAGCTCCCGGCCCGCGGAAGGATATCAAGAGACCCAGTACTTC. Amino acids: CASSSRPAEGYQETQYF. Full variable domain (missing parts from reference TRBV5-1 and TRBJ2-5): KAGVTQTPRYLIKTRGQQVTLSCSPISGHRSVSWYQQTPGQGLQFLFEYFSETQRNKGNFPGRFSGRQFSNSRSEMNVSTLELGDSALYLCASSSRPAEGYQETQYFGPGTRLLVL.

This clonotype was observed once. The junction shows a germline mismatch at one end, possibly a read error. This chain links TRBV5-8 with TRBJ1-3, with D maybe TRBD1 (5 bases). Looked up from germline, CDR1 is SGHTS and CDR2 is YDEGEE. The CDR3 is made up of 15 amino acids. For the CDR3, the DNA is TGTGCCAGCAGCTTGCACGGGGACTCTGGAAACACCTTATATTTT. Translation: CASSLHGDSGNTLYF.

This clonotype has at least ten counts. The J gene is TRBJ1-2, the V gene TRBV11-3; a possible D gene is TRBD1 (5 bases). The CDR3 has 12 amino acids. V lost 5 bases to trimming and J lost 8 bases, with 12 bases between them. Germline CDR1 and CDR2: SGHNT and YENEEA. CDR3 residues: CASSPRVGGYTF. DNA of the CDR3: TGTGCCAGCAGCCCCAGGGTCGGCGGCTACACCTTC.

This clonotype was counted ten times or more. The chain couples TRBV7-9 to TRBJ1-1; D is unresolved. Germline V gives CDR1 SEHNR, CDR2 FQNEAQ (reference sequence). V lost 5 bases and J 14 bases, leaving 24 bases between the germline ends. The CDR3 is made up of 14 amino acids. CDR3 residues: CASSLADATYRPFF. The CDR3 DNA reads TGTGCCAGCAGCCTTGCCGACGCGACCTACCGGCCCTTCTTT.

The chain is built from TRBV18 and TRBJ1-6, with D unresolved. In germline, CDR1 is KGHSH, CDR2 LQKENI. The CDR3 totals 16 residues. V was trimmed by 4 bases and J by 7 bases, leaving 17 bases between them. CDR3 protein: CASSRTEGFRNSPLHF. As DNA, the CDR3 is TGTGCCAGCTCACGAACAGAAGGGTTCCGGAATTCACCCCTCCACTTT.

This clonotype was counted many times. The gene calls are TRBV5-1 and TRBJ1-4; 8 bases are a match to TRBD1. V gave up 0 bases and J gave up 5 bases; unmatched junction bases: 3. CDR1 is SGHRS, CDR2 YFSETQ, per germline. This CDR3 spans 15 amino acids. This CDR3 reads CASSLGQGSNEKLFF. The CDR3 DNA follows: TGCGCCAGCAGCTTGGGACAGGGGAGCAATGAAAAACTGTTTTTT. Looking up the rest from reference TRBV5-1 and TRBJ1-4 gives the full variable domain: KAGVTQTPRYLIKTRGQQVTLSCSPISGHRSVSWYQQTPGQGLQFLFEYFSETQRNKGNFPGRFSGRQFSNSRSEMNVSTLELGDSALYLCASSLGQGSNEKLFFGSGTQLSVL.

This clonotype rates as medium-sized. The CDR3 here is CASSPPGQHNEQFF. For the CDR3, the DNA is TGTGCCAGCAGCCCGCCGGGACAGCACAATGAGCAGTTCTTC. The chain has TRBV5-6 and TRBJ2-1; 7 bases agree with TRBD1. V was clipped by 4 bases and J by 5 bases; unmatched bases: 6. The CDR3 runs 14 residues. Germline V lookup: CDR1 SGHDT, CDR2 YYEEEE.

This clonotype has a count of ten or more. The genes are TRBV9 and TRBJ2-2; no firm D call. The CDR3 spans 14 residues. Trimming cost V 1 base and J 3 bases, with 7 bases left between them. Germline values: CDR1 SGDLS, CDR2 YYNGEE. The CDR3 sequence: CASSVYLDTGELFF. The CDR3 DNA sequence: TGTGCCAGCAGCGTATACTTGGACACCGGGGAGCTGTTTTTT.

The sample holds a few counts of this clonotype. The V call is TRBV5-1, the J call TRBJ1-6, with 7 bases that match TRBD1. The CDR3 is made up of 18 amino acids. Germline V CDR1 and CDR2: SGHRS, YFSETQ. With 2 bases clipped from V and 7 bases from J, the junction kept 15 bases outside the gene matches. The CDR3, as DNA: TGCGCCAGCAGCTTTACCGGTGGAGGGGGCGCGGGGAATTCACCCCTCCACTTT. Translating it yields CASSFTGGGGAGNSPLHF.

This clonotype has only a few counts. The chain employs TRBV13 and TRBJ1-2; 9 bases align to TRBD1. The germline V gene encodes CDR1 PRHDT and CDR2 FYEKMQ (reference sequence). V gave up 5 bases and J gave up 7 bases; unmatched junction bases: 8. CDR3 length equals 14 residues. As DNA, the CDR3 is TGTGCCAGCAGCAATCCGGGACAGGGTCGTGGCTACACCTTC. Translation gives CASSNPGQGRGYTF.

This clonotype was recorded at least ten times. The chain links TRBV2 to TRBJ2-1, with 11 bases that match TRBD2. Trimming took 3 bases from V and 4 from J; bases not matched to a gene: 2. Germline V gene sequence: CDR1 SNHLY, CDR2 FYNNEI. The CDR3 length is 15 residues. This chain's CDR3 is CASSDGTSGYNEQFF. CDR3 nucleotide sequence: TGTGCCAGCAGTGACGGGACTAGCGGTTACAATGAGCAGTTCTTC.

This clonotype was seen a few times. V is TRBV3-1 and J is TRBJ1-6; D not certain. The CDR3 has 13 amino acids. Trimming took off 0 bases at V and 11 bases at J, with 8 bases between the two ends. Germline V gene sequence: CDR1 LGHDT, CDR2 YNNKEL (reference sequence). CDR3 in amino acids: CASSQDDIPPLHF. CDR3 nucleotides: TGTGCCAGCAGCCAAGACGACATCCCACCCCTCCACTTT.

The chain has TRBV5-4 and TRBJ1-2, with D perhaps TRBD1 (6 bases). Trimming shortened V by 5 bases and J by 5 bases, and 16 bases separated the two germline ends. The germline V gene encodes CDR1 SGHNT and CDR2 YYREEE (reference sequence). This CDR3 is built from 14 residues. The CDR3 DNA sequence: TGTGCCAGCAGTCCTGACAGGAAACTTTATGGCTACACCTTC. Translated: CASSPDRKLYGYTF.

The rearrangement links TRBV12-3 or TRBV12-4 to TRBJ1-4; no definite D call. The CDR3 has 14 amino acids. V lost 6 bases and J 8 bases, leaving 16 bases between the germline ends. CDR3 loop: CASSLGWLKEKLFF. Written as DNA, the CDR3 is TGTGCCAGCAGCCTGGGGTGGCTAAAGGAAAAACTGTTTTTT.

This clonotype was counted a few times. The CDR3 loop is CASSYKVAVLDNSPLHF. CDR3 sequence (DNA): TGTGCCAGCAGTTACAAGGTCGCGGTTCTGGACAATTCACCCCTCCACTTT. The chain couples TRBV6-6 to TRBJ1-6; D unclear. V was clipped by 2 bases and J by 7 bases, with 18 bases between them. Germline loops: CDR1 MNHNY, CDR2 SVGAGI (reference sequence). The CDR3 extends over 17 amino acids.

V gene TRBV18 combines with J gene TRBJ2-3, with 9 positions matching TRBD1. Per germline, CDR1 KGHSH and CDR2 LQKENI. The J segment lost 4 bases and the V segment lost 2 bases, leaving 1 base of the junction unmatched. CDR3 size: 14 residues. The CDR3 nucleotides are TGTGCCAGCTCACCAACAGGGGGCGCAGATACGCAGTATTTT. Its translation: CASSPTGGADTQYF.

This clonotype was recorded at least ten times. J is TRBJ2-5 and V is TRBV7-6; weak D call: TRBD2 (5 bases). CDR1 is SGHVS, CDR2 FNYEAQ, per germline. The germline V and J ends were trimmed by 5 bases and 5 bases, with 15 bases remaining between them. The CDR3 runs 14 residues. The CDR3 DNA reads TGTGCCAGCAGCCCGGGCCCATCGGGGGAGACCCAGTACTTC. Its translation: CASSPGPSGETQYF.

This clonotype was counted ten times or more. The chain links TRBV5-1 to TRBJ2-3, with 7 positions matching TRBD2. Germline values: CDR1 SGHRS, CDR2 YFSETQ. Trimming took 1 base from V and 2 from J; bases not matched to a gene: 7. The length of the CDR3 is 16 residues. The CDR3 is CASSLRDSGSTDTQYF. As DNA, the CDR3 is TGCGCCAGCAGCTTGAGGGATAGCGGGTCCACAGATACGCAGTATTTT.

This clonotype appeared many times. The CDR3 bases are TGTGCCACCACCCGGGACAGGCACTACACAGATACGCAGTATTTT. Its translation is CATTRDRHYTDTQYF. The J gene is TRBJ2-3, the V gene TRBV15, with 8 bases matching TRBD1. J was trimmed by 2 bases and V by 7 bases; bases with no gene match: 8. There are 15 residues in the CDR3. Germline V CDR1 and CDR2: LNHNV, YYDKDF (reference sequence).

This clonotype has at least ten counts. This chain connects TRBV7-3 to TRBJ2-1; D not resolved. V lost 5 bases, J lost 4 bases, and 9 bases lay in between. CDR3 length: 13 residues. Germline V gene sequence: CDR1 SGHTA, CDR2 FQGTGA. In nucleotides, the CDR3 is TGTGCCAGCAGCCCACCTGATTACAATGAGCAGTTCTTC. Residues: CASSPPDYNEQFF.

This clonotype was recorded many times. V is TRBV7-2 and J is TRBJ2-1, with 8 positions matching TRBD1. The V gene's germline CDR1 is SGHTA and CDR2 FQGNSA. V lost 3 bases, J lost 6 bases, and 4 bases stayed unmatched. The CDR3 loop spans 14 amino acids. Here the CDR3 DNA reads TGTGCCAGCAGCTTGGACCAGGGGGCCAATGAGCAGTTCTTC. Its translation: CASSLDQGANEQFF.

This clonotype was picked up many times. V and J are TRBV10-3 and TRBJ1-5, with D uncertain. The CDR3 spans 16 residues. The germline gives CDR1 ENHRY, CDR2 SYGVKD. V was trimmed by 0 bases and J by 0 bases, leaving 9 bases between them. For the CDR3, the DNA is TGTGCCATCAGTGAGTCCGAGACAAATAGCAATCAGCCCCAGCATTTT. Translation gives CAISESETNSNQPQHF.